The 32 T cell receptor beta chains reported below all come from one sample, sequenced in a study of response to subunit inactivated influenza vaccine (dated by TCRdb to 2017 to 2018). The method behind the library was RT-PCR. Sequencing instrument: Illumina HiSeq 2500. In TCRdb, the public reads were trimmed at Q25 with fastp and aligned with MiXCR, with productive beta chains retained. Rows with a matching CDR3 protein are joined into one entry that keeps the most common DNA and genes. The sample yields approximately 300,000 distinct CDR3 sequences; about 20% were counted once. The ten most abundant clones make up 9% to 12% of the sample. Material: PBMCs from blood, obtained roughly 20 months after vaccination. Receptors originate from a man between 50 and 69 years old who received an inactivated influenza vaccine. Donor details come from another sample of the same person, matched by shared clones.

This clonotype appeared many times. This chain joins TRBV5-6 and TRBJ2-5, with unresolved D. Germline CDR1 SGHDT, CDR2 YYEEEE. This CDR3 is 14 amino acids long. Deletions cut 0 bases from V and 5 bases from J, with 11 bases between. The CDR3 DNA reads as TGTGCCAGCAGCTTGGAGGGTTTTGGTGAGACCCAGTACTTC. Its translation: CASSLEGFGETQYF. Drawing the rest from reference TRBV5-6 and TRBJ2-5, the complete variable domain is DAGVTQSPTHLIKTRGQQVTLRCSPKSGHDTVSWYQQALGQGPQFIFQYYEEEERQRGNFPDRFSGHQFPNYSSELNVNALLLGDSALYLCASSLEGFGETQYFGPGTRLLVL.

This clonotype occurred a few times. V is TRBV12-3 or TRBV12-4 and J is TRBJ1-2; D ambiguous. Trimming removed 7 bases from V and 0 bases from J, with 9 bases in between. The CDR3 sequence is 13 residues long. The CDR3 sequence: CASTPTANYGYTF. DNA of the CDR3: TGTGCCAGCACTCCCACGGCTAACTATGGCTACACCTTC.

V and J are TRBV4-3 and TRBJ2-2; D gene ambiguous. This CDR3 has 14 amino acids. CDR1 and CDR2 (germline): LGHNA, YSLEER. V lost 0 bases and J lost 5, with 7 bases in between. DNA of the CDR3: TGCGCCAGCAGCCAAGATCCGGGTACCGGGGAGCTGTTTTTT. This codes for CASSQDPGTGELFF.

This clonotype was counted between two and nine times. The chain recombines TRBV19 with TRBJ1-2; D perhaps matches TRBD1 (6 bases). Germline V lookup: CDR1 LNHDA, CDR2 SQIVND (reference sequence). This CDR3 region has 13 residues. V shed 5 bases and J shed 8 bases, with 15 bases lying between them. DNA for the CDR3: TGTGCCAGTAGTCCCCGGACGGGGGCCGGCTACACCTTC. Its protein product is CASSPRTGAGYTF.

This clonotype has a count of ten or more. V is TRBV6-2 or TRBV6-3 and J is TRBJ1-5; D ambiguous. The CDR3 is 13 residues long. From germline, CDR1 is MNHEY and CDR2 SVGEGT. The V end lost 8 bases, the J end lost 3 bases, and 11 bases lay between the germline ends. This CDR3 is CASHREHNQPQHF. The DNA for the CDR3 is TGTGCCAGCCATCGGGAGCACAATCAGCCCCAGCATTTT.

This clonotype was recorded a few times. V is TRBV5-6 and J is TRBJ1-6; TRBD1 matches at 9 bases. The germline V gene has CDR1 SGHDT and CDR2 YYEEEE. The CDR3 contains 16 residues. Losses at the gene ends were 4 bases for V and 10 bases for J; bases not matched to a gene: 12. CDR3: CASSPSPQGALSPLHF. In DNA, the CDR3 is TGTGCCAGCAGCCCCAGCCCACAGGGGGCTCTGTCACCCCTCCACTTT.

This clonotype has only a few counts. V and J are TRBV5-1 and TRBJ1-2, with TRBD1 as a possible D gene (5 bases). Germline loops: CDR1 SGHRS, CDR2 YFSETQ. The V gene lost 0 bases and the J gene lost 13 bases, with 10 bases spanning the gap. The CDR3 runs to 11 residues. The chain's CDR3 is CASSLDGASTF. Here the CDR3 DNA reads TGCGCCAGCAGCTTGGACGGGGCATCCACCTTC.

V is TRBV15 and J is TRBJ2-1; tentatively, D is TRBD2 (5 bases). V was shortened by 3 bases and J by 9 bases, with 12 bases between the two germline ends. Per germline, CDR1 LNHNV and CDR2 YYDKDF (reference sequence). The CDR3 has 13 residues. The CDR3 DNA sequence: TGTGCCACCAGCAGTTCCACGGCGGGTGAGCAGTTCTTC. Encoded protein: CATSSSTAGEQFF.

The V call is TRBV29-1, the J call TRBJ1-2, with a weak D call TRBD1 (5 bases). The germline V gene has CDR1 SQVTM and CDR2 ANQGSEA. The V gene lost 5 bases and the J gene lost 7 bases, with 11 bases spanning the gap. The CDR3 has 11 amino acids. The CDR3 DNA sequence: TGCAGCGTTCCCATCAGGGCTGGCTACACCTTC. Amino acid sequence: CSVPIRAGYTF. Variable domain in full (rest from reference TRBV29-1 and TRBJ1-2): SAVISQKPSRDICQRGTSLTIQCQVDSQVTMMFWYRQQPGQSLTLIATANQGSEATYESGFVIDKFPISRPNLTFSTLTVSNMSPEDSSIYLCSVPIRAGYTFGSGTRLTVV.

Turning to this clonotype: One end of the junction varies from germline; a read error may be responsible. The chain links TRBV7-9 to TRBJ2-7; TRBD1 might be the D (6 bases). The CDR3 contains 13 residues. The germline gives CDR1 SEHNR, CDR2 FQNEAQ (reference sequence). The CDR3 DNA reads as TGTGCCAGCAGCTTAGTGGGACATTACGGGCAGTACTTC. This gives the protein CASSLVGHYGQYF.

The chain employs TRBV12-3 or TRBV12-4 and TRBJ2-3, with 7 bases that match TRBD2. With V trimmed by 4 bases and J by 0 bases, 7 bases remained unmatched. The CDR3 has 16 residues. The CDR3 DNA is TGTGCCAGCAGTTCCAGCAGCGGGGCTAGCACAGATACGCAGTATTTT. This gives the protein CASSSSSGASTDTQYF.

This clonotype was observed a handful of times. The genes are TRBV18 and TRBJ2-7; no firm D call. This CDR3 spans 15 amino acids. Germline V gene data show CDR1 as KGHSH and CDR2 as LQKENI. The V end lost 1 base, the J end lost 2 bases, and 12 bases lay between the germline ends. The DNA of the CDR3 is TGTGCCAGCTCACCACGGGTTGGGGAAACCTACGAGCAGTACTTC. Amino acids: CASSPRVGETYEQYF.

The chain has TRBV5-5 and TRBJ1-1; D not certain. V lost 0 bases and J 0 bases, leaving 9 bases between the germline ends. This CDR3 contains 15 residues. CDR1 is SGHKS and CDR2 is YYEKEE in the germline V gene (reference sequence). The CDR3 DNA reads TGTGCCAGCAGCTTGGGAACGAACATGAACACTGAAGCTTTCTTT. Its protein product is CASSLGTNMNTEAFF.

This clonotype was found a few times. This chain joins TRBV29-1 and TRBJ1-1; D is ambiguous. CDR3 length equals 12 residues. V lost 7 bases and J 3 bases, leaving 12 bases between the germline ends. Germline CDR1 and CDR2: SQVTM and ANQGSEA. In DNA, the CDR3 is TGCAGCGCCGGACTTGGGTACACTGAAGCTTTCTTT. Its protein is CSAGLGYTEAFF.

J is TRBJ2-7 and V is TRBV7-6, with a weak D call TRBD2 (6 bases). Looked up from germline, CDR1 is SGHVS and CDR2 is FNYEAQ. This CDR3 region has 16 residues. With 5 bases removed from V and 4 bases from J, the gap between germline ends came to 21 bases. The DNA for the CDR3 is TGTGCCAGCAGCGGCGTCTCAGGGAGGAGGATTTACGAGCAGTACTTC. Its translation is CASSGVSGRRIYEQYF.

This rearrangement joins TRBV4-2 to TRBJ1-2, with a tentative D call TRBD1 (5 bases). V was cut by 0 bases and J by 4 bases, with 15 bases left in between. The CDR3 consists of 16 residues. Germline V gene lookup returns CDR1 LGHNA and CDR2 YNFKEQ. Here the CDR3 reads CASSQDTGPGTYGYTF. In DNA, the CDR3 is TGTGCCAGCAGCCAAGATACCGGTCCGGGGACCTATGGCTACACCTTC.

The chain links TRBV12-3 or TRBV12-4 to TRBJ1-4, with 7 bases identical to TRBD1. The CDR3 extends over 13 amino acids. V lost 3 bases and J lost 7; bases outside the gene matches: 2. The CDR3 nucleotides are TGTGCCAGCAGTTTGAAGGGGGCTGAAAAACTGTTTTTT. This encodes CASSLKGAEKLFF.

This clonotype appeared a few times. In DNA, the CDR3 is TGCGCCAGCAATGCCACGGGGAAATGTGGCTACACCTTC. Translating it yields CASNATGKCGYTF. The chain uses TRBV23-1 and TRBJ1-2; D not resolved. TRBV23-1 is identified as an open reading frame with a role that is uncertain. Trimming pared 7 bases from V and 7 bases from J, leaving 16 bases between. The CDR3 is 13 residues long.

The chain is built from TRBV28 and TRBJ2-2; 8 bases map to TRBD2. Germline V gene data show CDR1 as MDHEN and CDR2 as SYDVKM. The CDR3 has 15 amino acids. V shed 7 bases and J 2 bases; nucleotides not matched to a gene: 6. In nucleotides, the CDR3 is TGTGCCAGCACTCTCCGGGGGGGCAACACCGGGGAGCTGTTTTTT. This encodes CASTLRGGNTGELFF.

This clonotype was observed a few times. The genes are TRBV12-3 or TRBV12-4 and TRBJ1-5, with D tentatively TRBD1 (5 bases). V was pared by 6 bases and J by 2 bases, with 14 bases between. The CDR3 sequence is 15 residues long. CDR3 sequence reads: CASSPIRGGNQPQHF. CDR3 DNA sequence: TGTGCCAGCAGCCCAATTCGAGGGGGCAATCAGCCCCAGCATTTT.

The chain uses TRBV12-3 or TRBV12-4 and TRBJ2-7; the D gene is possibly TRBD1 (5 bases). The CDR3 is 12 amino acids. The germline V and J ends were trimmed by 3 bases and 7 bases, with 10 bases remaining between them. This CDR3 reads CASSLGRSEQYF. For the CDR3, the DNA is TGTGCCAGCAGTTTGGGGCGGAGTGAGCAGTACTTC.

A few counts support this clonotype. V is TRBV28 and J is TRBJ1-1; D is ambiguous. Germline loops: CDR1 MDHEN, CDR2 SYDVKM. The CDR3 has 15 amino acids. V was cut by 7 bases and J by 1 base, with 16 bases left in between. Here the CDR3 DNA reads TGTGCCAGCACCAAACCCGGGGTCGGGAACACTGAAGCTTTCTTT. Translated, it gives CASTKPGVGNTEAFF.

This chain links TRBV20-1 with TRBJ2-1; D might be TRBD2 (6 bases). There are 12 residues in the CDR3. Trimming shortened V by 6 bases and J by 6 bases, and 12 bases separated the two germline ends. Per germline, CDR1 DFQATT and CDR2 SNEGSKA (reference sequence). The CDR3 DNA follows: TGCAGTGCACAGATGGGGGGCAATGAGCAGTTCTTC. Encoded protein: CSAQMGGNEQFF.

The chain combines TRBV4-2 with TRBJ2-3; 15 bases align to TRBD2. V lost 3 bases and J lost 0; bases outside the gene matches: 4. The CDR3 loop spans 18 amino acids. Per the germline V gene, CDR1 is LGHNA and CDR2 is YNFKEQ. CDR3 nucleotide sequence: TGTGCCAGCAGCCAGGGGACTAGCGGGGGGATTAGCACAGATACGCAGTATTTT. Translation: CASSQGTSGGISTDTQYF.

This clonotype came up many times. This chain links TRBV29-1 with TRBJ1-1; TRBD1 is a possible D gene (5 bases). Per the germline V gene, CDR1 is SQVTM and CDR2 is ANQGSEA. The CDR3 has 16 amino acids. The CDR3 DNA reads TGCAGGGCCACAGGACCCACATATCCCATGAACACTGAAGCTTTCTTT. Protein product: CRATGPTYPMNTEAFF.

Notes on this clonotype: This likely comes from a read error, as the CDR3 has no conserved phenylalanine or tryptophan at its end. The V gene is TRBV18, the J gene TRBJ1-1; D is possibly TRBD1 (5 bases). Germline V gene lookup returns CDR1 KGHSH and CDR2 LQKENI. The CDR3 sequence is 15 residues long. Trimming took off 2 bases at V and 1 base at J, with 11 bases between the two ends. In DNA, the CDR3 is TGTGCCAGCTCACCAGTAACAAGGGGGAACACTGAAGCTTTCTAT. It translates to CASSPVTRGNTEAFY.

The chain has TRBV20-1 and TRBJ1-5; TRBD1 agrees at 7 bases. The CDR3 has 14 amino acids. Looked up from germline, CDR1 is DFQATT and CDR2 is SNEGSKA (reference sequence). V lost 5 bases and J lost 1; bases outside the gene matches: 5. The CDR3 spells CSARTGGSNQPQHF. The CDR3 nucleotides are TGCAGTGCTCGGACAGGCGGGAGCAATCAGCCCCAGCATTTT.

This clonotype appeared a few times. V is TRBV7-8 and J is TRBJ2-5; 9 bases map to TRBD1. The V gene's germline CDR1 is SGHVS and CDR2 FQNEAQ. Trimming removed 1 base from V and 5 bases from J; junction bases left unmatched: 5. CDR3 length: 15 amino acids. The CDR3 region has the DNA TGTGCCAGCAGCTTAGTCGGGACAGGGACGGAGACCCAGTACTTC. Translation gives CASSLVGTGTETQYF.

This clonotype has ten or more counts. The chain uses TRBV6-1 and TRBJ1-2; D possibly corresponds to TRBD1 (5 bases). This CDR3 is built from 16 residues. Germline V gives CDR1 MNHNS, CDR2 SASEGT. Trimming took 6 bases from V and 0 from J, leaving 17 bases between them. The CDR3 loop reads CASSSTGTAANYGYTF. In nucleotides, the CDR3 is TGTGCCAGCAGCTCGACCGGGACGGCAGCTAACTATGGCTACACCTTC.

This clonotype was found a few times. The chain joins TRBV29-1 to TRBJ1-2, with TRBD1 as a possible D gene (6 bases). The germline gives CDR1 SQVTM, CDR2 ANQGSEA. The V end lost 6 bases, the J end lost 0 bases, and 14 bases lay between the germline ends. This CDR3 region has 14 residues. The CDR3 bases are TGCAGCGTCGAGCCCGGACAGACTAACTATGGCTACACCTTC. Translation gives CSVEPGQTNYGYTF.

V is TRBV7-2 and J is TRBJ1-2; D perhaps matches TRBD1 (6 bases). V lost 0 bases, J lost 11 bases, and 13 bases lay in between. This CDR3 spans 13 amino acids. The germline CDR1 and CDR2 sequences are SGHTA and FQGNSA. The CDR3 sequence: CASSLARGAGYTF. The CDR3 region has the DNA TGTGCCAGCAGCTTAGCGCGGGGGGCGGGGTACACCTTC. Complete variable domain (other parts from reference TRBV7-2 and TRBJ1-2): GAGVSQSPSNKVTEKGKDVELRCDPISGHTALYWYRQSLGQGLEFLIYFQGNSAPDKSGLPSDRFSAERTGGSVSTLTIQRTQQEDSAVYLCASSLARGAGYTFGSGTRLTVV.

The V call is TRBV3-1, the J call TRBJ1-1; D remains unclear. Germline CDR1 and CDR2: LGHDT and YNNKEL (reference sequence). The CDR3 contains 13 residues. Trimming cost V 1 base and J 6 bases, with 9 bases left between them. CDR3 loop: CASSQVVGSEAFF. The CDR3, as DNA: TGTGCCAGCAGCCAAGTGGTGGGGTCTGAAGCTTTCTTT. The whole variable domain, filled in from reference TRBV3-1 and TRBJ1-1, reads DTAVSQTPKYLVTQMGNDKSIKCEQNLGHDTMYWYKQDSKKFLKIMFSYNNKELIINETVPNRFSPKSPDKAHLNLHINSLELGDSAVYFCASSQVVGSEAFFGQGTRLTVV.